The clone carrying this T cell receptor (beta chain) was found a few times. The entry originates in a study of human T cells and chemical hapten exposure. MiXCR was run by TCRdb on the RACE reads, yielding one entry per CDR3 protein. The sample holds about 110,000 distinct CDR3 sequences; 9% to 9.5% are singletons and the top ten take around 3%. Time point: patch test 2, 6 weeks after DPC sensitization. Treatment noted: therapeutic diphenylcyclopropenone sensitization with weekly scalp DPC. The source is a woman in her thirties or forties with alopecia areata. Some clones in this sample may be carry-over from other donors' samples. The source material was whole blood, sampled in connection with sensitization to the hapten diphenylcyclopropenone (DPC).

This CDR3 is CASSLNTGGTEAFF. CDR3 coding DNA: TGCGCCAGCAGCTTGAACACAGGTGGGACTGAAGCTTTCTTT. The chain combines TRBV5-1 with TRBJ1-1, with D perhaps TRBD1 (5 bases). Germline values: CDR1 SGHRS, CDR2 YFSETQ. This CDR3 region has 14 residues. Trimming removed 1 base from V and 5 bases from J, with 12 bases in between.